This is a list of T cell receptor beta chains from one sample in a study of blood T cell repertoires in COVID-19. Some clones are missing from TCRdb's copy, which holds only in-frame ones; the method was immunoSEQ multiplex PCR. The data hold some 290,000 clones, with 89% observed a single time. Specimen: PBMCs or T cells enriched from blood (not recorded which). The receptors come from a woman between 25 and 40 years old who had recovered from COVID-19. CDR3s include the opening cysteine and the closing phenylalanine or tryptophan. Each record gives: D gene, clone size, V gene, J gene, CDR3 protein, CDR3 DNA. A D gene is named only where the DNA matches it firmly. The listing skips clone size in some rows; elsewhere it reads once, few, many or a size class.

d_gene: TRBD2
abundance: .
v_gene: TRBV19
j_gene: TRBJ2-2
CDR3aa: CASSLTSGGTGELFF
CDR3nt: TGTGCCAGTAGTTTGACTAGCGGGGGAACCGGGGAGCTGTTTTTT

d_gene: TRBD2
abundance: .
v_gene: TRBV6-2/TRBV6-3
j_gene: TRBJ2-1
CDR3aa: CASSYWASGRKGQFF
CDR3nt: TGTGCCAGCAGTTATTGGGCTAGCGGGAGGAAGGGGCAGTTCTTC

d_gene: TRBD2
abundance: once
v_gene: TRBV7-9
j_gene: TRBJ2-5
CDR3aa: CASSSPLGRAGQETQYF
CDR3nt: TGTGCCAGCAGCTCTCCTCTCGGGAGGGCCGGGCAAGAGACCCAGTACTTC

d_gene: .
abundance: .
v_gene: TRBV5-1
j_gene: TRBJ2-7
CDR3aa: CASSLKSRGGGVIDYEQYF
CDR3nt: TGCGCCAGCAGCTTGAAATCGAGAGGGGGAGGGGTTATCGACTACGAGCAGTACTTC

d_gene: .
abundance: once
v_gene: TRBV30
j_gene: TRBJ1-1
CDR3aa: CAWRAGTITEAFF
CDR3nt: TGTGCCTGGAGAGCCGGGACAATCACTGAAGCTTTCTTT

d_gene: TRBD2
abundance: .
v_gene: TRBV5-1
j_gene: TRBJ2-7
CDR3aa: CASSNSGYSYEQYF
CDR3nt: TGCGCCAGCAGTAATAGCGGGTATTCCTACGAGCAGTACTTC

d_gene: .
abundance: .
v_gene: TRBV3-1/TRBV3-2
j_gene: TRBJ1-2
CDR3aa: CASSRRGENYGYTF
CDR3nt: TGTGCCAGCAGCCGCAGGGGTGAGAACTATGGCTACACCTTC

d_gene: TRBD1
abundance: .
v_gene: TRBV24-1
j_gene: TRBJ1-2
CDR3aa: CATSDGQGDYGYTF
CDR3nt: TGTGCCACCAGTGATGGACAGGGCGACTATGGCTACACCTTC

d_gene: .
abundance: .
v_gene: TRBV18
j_gene: TRBJ2-1
CDR3aa: CASSPFEADSYNEQFF
CDR3nt: TGTGCCAGCTCACCCTTTGAGGCGGACTCCTACAATGAGCAGTTCTTC

d_gene: TRBD2
abundance: .
v_gene: TRBV30
j_gene: TRBJ2-2
CDR3aa: CAWERDPFSGRRHTGELFF
CDR3nt: TGTGCCTGGGAGAGGGACCCGTTTAGCGGGAGGCGACATACCGGGGAGCTGTTTTTT

d_gene: .
abundance: .
v_gene: TRBV27
j_gene: TRBJ2-6
CDR3aa: CASSFLQDPSGANVLTF
CDR3nt: TGTGCCAGCTCTTTCTTACAGGATCCCTCTGGGGCCAACGTCCTGACTTTC